This T cell receptor beta chain was sequenced in a study of OX40 agonist ivuxolimab in advanced cancers. Turning to the study itself: The patients received agonistic anti-OX40 (CD134) antibody ivuxolimab. Roughly two fifths of patients had received prior checkpoint inhibitor therapy. Those treated in dose escalation had hepatocellular carcinoma, melanoma, renal cell cancer or head and neck cancer. Study conclusions and caveats: Which antigen the expanded peripheral T cells recognized is unknown.

The assay was immunoSEQ multiplex PCR, and TCRdb's table has in-frame clones only and misses some. The data hold approximately 70,000 clones, with approximately 90% observed a single time. The V end lost 3 bases, the J end lost 9 bases, and 13 bases lay between the germline ends. The CDR3 is made up of 13 amino acids. Germline CDR1 and CDR2: SGHDT and YYEEEE. As for this clone: As yet, its antigen is unknown.

The V call is TRBV5-6, the J call TRBJ2-4; D gene unclear. The source is an adult with an advanced solid tumor such as melanoma, head and neck, liver or kidney cancer. The sequencing used CD4+ or CD8+ T cells sorted from blood, collected in a trial of the OX40 agonist ivuxolimab. This chain's CDR3 is CASSSGPRVIQYF. The CDR3 DNA follows: TGTGCCAGCAGCTCCGGGCCCCGGGTCATTCAGTACTTC.